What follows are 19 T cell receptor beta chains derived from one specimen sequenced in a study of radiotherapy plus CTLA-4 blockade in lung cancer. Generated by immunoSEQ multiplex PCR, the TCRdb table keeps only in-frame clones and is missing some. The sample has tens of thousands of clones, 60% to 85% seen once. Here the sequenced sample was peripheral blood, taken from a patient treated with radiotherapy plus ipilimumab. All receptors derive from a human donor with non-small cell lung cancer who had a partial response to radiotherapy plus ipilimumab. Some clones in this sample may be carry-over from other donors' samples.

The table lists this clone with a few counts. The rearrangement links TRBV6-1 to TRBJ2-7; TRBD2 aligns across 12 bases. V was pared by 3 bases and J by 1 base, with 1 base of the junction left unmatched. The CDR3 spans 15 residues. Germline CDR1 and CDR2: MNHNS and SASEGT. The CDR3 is CASSDGLAGSYEQYF. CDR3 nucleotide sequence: TGTGCCAGCAGTGACGGACTAGCGGGGTCCTACGAGCAGTACTTC.

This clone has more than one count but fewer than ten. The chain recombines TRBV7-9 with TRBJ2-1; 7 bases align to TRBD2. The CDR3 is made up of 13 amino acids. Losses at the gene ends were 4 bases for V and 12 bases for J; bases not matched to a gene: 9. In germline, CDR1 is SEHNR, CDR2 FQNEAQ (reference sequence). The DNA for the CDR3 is TGTGCCAGCAGCTCGTTCCGGGAGGTGGGGCAGTTCTTC. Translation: CASSSFREVGQFF.

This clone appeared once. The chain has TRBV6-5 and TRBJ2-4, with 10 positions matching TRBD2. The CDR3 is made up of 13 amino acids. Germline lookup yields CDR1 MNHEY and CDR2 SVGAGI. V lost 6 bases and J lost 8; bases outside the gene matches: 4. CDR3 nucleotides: TGTGCCAGCAGATCTAGCGGGAGATACATTCAGTACTTC. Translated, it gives CASRSSGRYIQYF.

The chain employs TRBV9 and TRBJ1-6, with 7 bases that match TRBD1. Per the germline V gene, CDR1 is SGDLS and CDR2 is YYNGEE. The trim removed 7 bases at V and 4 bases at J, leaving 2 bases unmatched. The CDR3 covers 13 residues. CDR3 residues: CASAGQYNSPLHF. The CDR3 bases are TGTGCCAGCGCGGGACAGTATAATTCACCCCTCCACTTT. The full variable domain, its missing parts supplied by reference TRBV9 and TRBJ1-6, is DSGVTQTPKHLITATGQRVTLRCSPRSGDLSVYWYQQSLDQGLQFLIQYYNGEERAKGNILERFSAQQFPDLHSELNLSSLELGDSALYFCASAGQYNSPLHFGNGTRLTVT.

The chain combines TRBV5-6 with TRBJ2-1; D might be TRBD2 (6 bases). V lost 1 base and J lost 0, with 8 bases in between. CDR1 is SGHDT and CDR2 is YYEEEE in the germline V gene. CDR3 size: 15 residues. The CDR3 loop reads CASSLPGGSYNEQFF. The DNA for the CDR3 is TGTGCCAGCAGCTTGCCCGGGGGCTCCTACAATGAGCAGTTCTTC.

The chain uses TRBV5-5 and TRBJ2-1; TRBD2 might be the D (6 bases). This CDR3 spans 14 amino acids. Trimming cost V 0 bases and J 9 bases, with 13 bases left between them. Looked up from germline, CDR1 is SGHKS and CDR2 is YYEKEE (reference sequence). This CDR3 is CASSLELRGGEQFF. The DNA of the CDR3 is TGTGCCAGCAGCTTGGAGTTGAGGGGAGGTGAGCAGTTCTTC.

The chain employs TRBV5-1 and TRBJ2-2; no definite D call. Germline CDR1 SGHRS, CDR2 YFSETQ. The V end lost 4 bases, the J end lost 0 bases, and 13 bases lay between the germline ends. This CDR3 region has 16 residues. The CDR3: CASSPSSRANTGELFF. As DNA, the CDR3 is TGCGCCAGCAGCCCATCTAGTCGGGCGAACACCGGGGAGCTGTTTTTT.

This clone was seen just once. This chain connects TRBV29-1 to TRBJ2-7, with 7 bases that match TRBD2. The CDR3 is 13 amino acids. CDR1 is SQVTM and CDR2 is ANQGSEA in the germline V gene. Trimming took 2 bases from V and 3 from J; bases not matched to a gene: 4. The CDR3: CSVEFSGFYEQYF. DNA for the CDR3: TGCAGCGTTGAATTTAGCGGGTTCTACGAGCAGTACTTC.

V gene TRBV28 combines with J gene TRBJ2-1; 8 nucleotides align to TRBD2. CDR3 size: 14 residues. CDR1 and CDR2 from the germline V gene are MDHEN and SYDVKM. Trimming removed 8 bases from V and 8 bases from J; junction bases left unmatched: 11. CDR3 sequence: CASGLVAGSDEQFF. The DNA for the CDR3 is TGTGCCAGCGGATTGGTAGCGGGATCGGATGAGCAGTTCTTC.

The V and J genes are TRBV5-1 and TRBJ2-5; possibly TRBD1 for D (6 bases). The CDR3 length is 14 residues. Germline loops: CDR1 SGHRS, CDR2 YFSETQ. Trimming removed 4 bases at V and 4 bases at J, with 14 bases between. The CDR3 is CASSTGQGRETQYF. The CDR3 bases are TGCGCCAGCAGCACGGGACAAGGGAGAGAGACCCAGTACTTC.

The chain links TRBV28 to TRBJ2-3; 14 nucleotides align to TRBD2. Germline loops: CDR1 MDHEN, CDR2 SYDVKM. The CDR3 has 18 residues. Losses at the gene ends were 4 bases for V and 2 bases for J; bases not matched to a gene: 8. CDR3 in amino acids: CASSSPQTSGRATDTQYF. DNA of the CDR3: TGTGCCAGCAGTTCCCCTCAGACTAGCGGGAGGGCCACAGATACGCAGTATTTT.

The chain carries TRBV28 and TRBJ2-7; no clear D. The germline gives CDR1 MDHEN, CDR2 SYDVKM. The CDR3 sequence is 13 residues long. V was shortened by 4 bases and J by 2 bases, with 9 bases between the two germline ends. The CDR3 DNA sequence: TGTGCCAGCAGTTCCACCGACACCTACGAGCAGTACTTC. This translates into CASSSTDTYEQYF.

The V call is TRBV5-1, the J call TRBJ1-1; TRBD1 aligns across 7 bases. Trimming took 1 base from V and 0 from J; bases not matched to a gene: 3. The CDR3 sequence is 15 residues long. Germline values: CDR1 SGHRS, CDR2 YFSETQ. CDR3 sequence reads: CASSLWTGVNTEAFF. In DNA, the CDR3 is TGCGCCAGCAGCTTGTGGACAGGCGTGAACACTGAAGCTTTCTTT.

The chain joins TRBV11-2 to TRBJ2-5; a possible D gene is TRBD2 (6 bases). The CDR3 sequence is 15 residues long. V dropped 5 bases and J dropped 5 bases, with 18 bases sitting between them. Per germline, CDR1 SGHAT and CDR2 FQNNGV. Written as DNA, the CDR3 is TGTGCCAGCAGCAAAACCGGGACTCGGATCGAGACCCAGTACTTC. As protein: CASSKTGTRIETQYF.

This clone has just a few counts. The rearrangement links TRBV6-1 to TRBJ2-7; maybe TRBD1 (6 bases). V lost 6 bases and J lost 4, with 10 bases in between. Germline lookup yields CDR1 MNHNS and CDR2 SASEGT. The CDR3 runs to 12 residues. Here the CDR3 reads CASRQGLYEQYF. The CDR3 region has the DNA TGTGCCAGCAGGCAGGGGCTATACGAGCAGTACTTC.

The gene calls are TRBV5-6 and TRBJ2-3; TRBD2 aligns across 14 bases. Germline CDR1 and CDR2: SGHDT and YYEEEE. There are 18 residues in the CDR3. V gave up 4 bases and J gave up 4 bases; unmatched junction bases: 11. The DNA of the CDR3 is TGTGCCAGCAGCAGAGGACTAGCGGGGGGCCTGGGGCCAGATACGCAGTATTTT. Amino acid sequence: CASSRGLAGGLGPDTQYF.

CDR3 coding DNA: TGCGCCAGCAGCTACGGGGGGGCGAACACCGGGGAGCTGTTTTTT. Amino acid sequence: CASSYGGANTGELFF. The rearrangement links TRBV5-1 to TRBJ2-2, with 8 bases identical to TRBD2. CDR1 is SGHRS and CDR2 is YFSETQ in the germline V gene. CDR3 length: 15 amino acids. The V and J ends lost 3 bases and 0 bases, in that order; junction bases with no gene match: 1.

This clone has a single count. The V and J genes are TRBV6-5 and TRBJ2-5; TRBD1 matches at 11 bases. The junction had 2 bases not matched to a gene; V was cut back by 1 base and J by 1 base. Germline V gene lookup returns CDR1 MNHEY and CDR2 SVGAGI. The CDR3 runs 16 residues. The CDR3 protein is CASSYLGQGVQETQYF. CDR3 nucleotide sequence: TGTGCCAGCAGTTACTTGGGACAGGGGGTCCAAGAGACCCAGTACTTC.

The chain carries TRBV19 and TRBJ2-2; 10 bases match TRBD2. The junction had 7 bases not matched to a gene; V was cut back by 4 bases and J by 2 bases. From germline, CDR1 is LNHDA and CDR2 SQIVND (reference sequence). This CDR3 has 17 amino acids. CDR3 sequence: CASSSPSGGLNTGELFF. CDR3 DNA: TGTGCCAGTAGTAGCCCTAGCGGGGGCCTAAACACCGGGGAGCTGTTTTTT.